This T cell receptor beta chain was retrieved from a study of OX40 agonist ivuxolimab in advanced cancers. This clone occurred once. Prior autoimmune disease or systemic immunosuppression barred patients. Libraries were prepared by immunoSEQ multiplex PCR; TCRdb keeps only in-frame clonotypes and omits some of them. The sample includes roughly 67,000 clones, around 87% of them seen just once. Germline CDR1 reads SGHRS; CDR2 reads YFSETQ. The CDR3 has 15 residues. V trimming: 3 bases; J trimming: 0 bases; junction bases outside the gene matches: 5. The sample consisted of CD4+ or CD8+ T cells sorted from blood, taken in a trial of the OX40 agonist ivuxolimab. This receptor was identified in an adult with an advanced solid tumor such as melanoma, head and neck, liver or kidney cancer. The chain combines TRBV5-1 with TRBJ2-5; TRBD1 matches at 7 bases. The CDR3 here is CASSSQGPYQETQYF. CDR3 coding DNA: TGCGCCAGCAGCTCACAGGGGCCGTACCAAGAGACCCAGTACTTC.